The T cell receptor beta chain under discussion was sequenced for a study of T cell changes during pregnancy in multiple sclerosis. Germline-derived CDR1 and CDR2 are SGHDN and FVKESK. V lost 3 bases to trimming and J lost 8 bases, with 10 bases between them. The CDR3 length is 12 residues. The data were produced by immunoSEQ multiplex PCR, yet TCRdb's version contains in-frame clones alone and is incomplete. This sample has approximately 79,000 clones, with approximately 92% found just once. This specimen consisted of peripheral blood, obtained in the second trimester of pregnancy. This chain joins TRBV14 and TRBJ1-1; D ambiguous. The clonotype comes from a female donor in good health, enrolled as a control in a pregnancy study. The CDR3 loop reads CASSHDMREAFF. Here the CDR3 DNA reads TGTGCCAGCAGCCATGATATGCGGGAAGCTTTCTTT.